The 26 T cell receptor beta chains below were found in one sample sequenced in a study of T cells in women clearing cervical HPV infection. Sequencing used immunoSEQ multiplex PCR; TCRdb keeps in-frame clones, though not all of them. The table lists tens of thousands of clones. The sample was blood buffy coat. Receptors were obtained from a woman between 18 and 70 years old with a cervical HPV16 infection that either progressed to CIN3+ or cleared (not recorded which).

This clone is deemed medium-sized by its frequency. Coverage ceases 3 residues before the CDR3 finishes, and the germline J gene fills in the end. The chain recombines TRBV20-1 with TRBJ2-7; 9 bases map to TRBD2. J was trimmed by 3 bases and V by 0 bases; bases with no gene match: 9. Germline values: CDR1 DFQATT, CDR2 SNEGSKA (reference sequence). The CDR3 contains 16 residues. CDR3 loop: CSARDGEVAGDYEQYF. The DNA read from the CDR3 is TGCAGTGCTAGAGATGGGGAGGTAGCGGGGGACTACGAG.

A remark on this clone: The observed sequence ends 3 residues before the CDR3 terminus, with the missing tail filled in from the germline J gene. This chain links TRBV19 with TRBJ1-2, with TRBD1 matching 8 bases. Germline CDR1 reads LNHDA; CDR2 reads SQIVND (reference sequence). The CDR3 has 14 residues. Germline trimming cut 8 bases from V and 2 bases from J; bases unmatched to any gene: 7. CDR3 sequence: CASFTGQVNYGYTF. CDR3 bases read: TGTGCCAGTTTCACGGGACAGGTGAACTATGGC.

On this clone: The read finishes 3 residues shy of the CDR3 end, and the germline J gene is used to complete it. The chain joins TRBV20-1 to TRBJ2-5, with 12 bases aligning to TRBD1. In germline, CDR1 is DFQATT, CDR2 SNEGSKA (reference sequence). The CDR3 sequence is 14 residues long. J gave up 5 bases and V 6 bases, and 7 bases lay outside the gene matches. CDR3 DNA (partial): TGCAGTGCGCGAGGGACAGGGGGCGAGGAGACC. Translated: CSARGTGGEET. The whole CDR3 reads CSARGTGGEETQYF.

Of note for this clone: Read coverage stops 3 residues before the CDR3 terminus; the germline J gene supplies the remainder. V usage is TRBV19 and J usage is TRBJ1-1; unclear D gene. CDR3 length equals 15 residues. The V end was cut by 0 bases, the J end by 1 base, with 9 bases between. Germline CDR1 and CDR2: LNHDA and SQIVND (reference sequence). The CDR3 spells CASSIDFPGNTEAFF. Partial CDR3 DNA: TGTGCCAGTAGTATAGATTTCCCAGGGAACACTGAA.

Concerning this clone itself: The read comes to an end 3 residues before the CDR3 does, leaving the germline J gene to fill in the end. This chain uses TRBV13 with TRBJ2-7; TRBD1 agrees at 8 bases. The CDR3 runs to 15 residues. Unmatched junction bases numbered 12, after V lost 5 bases and J lost 6 bases. The V gene's germline CDR1 is PRHDT and CDR2 FYEKMQ (reference sequence). Partial CDR3 DNA: TGTGCCAGCAGCCTGCGAGATGGACAGGGCGGCGAG. Translation: CASSLRDGQGGE. The whole CDR3 sequence reads CASSLRDGQGGEQYF.

A note on this clone: The CDR3 goes on 3 residues after the read ends, and that part is filled in from the germline J gene. The chain combines TRBV19 with TRBJ2-7; TRBD1 agrees at 8 bases. The CDR3 contains 15 residues. Losses at the gene ends were 0 bases for V and 3 bases for J; bases not matched to a gene: 4. CDR1 and CDR2 (germline): LNHDA, SQIVND (reference sequence). CDR3 sequence reads: CASSIDWDRFYEQYF. The DNA read from the CDR3 is TGTGCCAGTAGTATAGATTGGGACAGGTTCTACGAG.

A remark on this clone: With the read ending 3 residues before the CDR3 end, the germline J gene is used to fill in that end. The rearrangement links TRBV10-1 to TRBJ2-2; unclear D gene. CDR1 is WNHNN, CDR2 SYGVQD, per germline (reference sequence). CDR3 length: 14 residues. CDR3 in amino acids: CASLVEATNEKLFF. The part of the CDR3 DNA that was read is TGCGCCAGCCTTGTAGAGGCAACTAATGAAAAG.

With regard to this clone: From the germline J gene comes the end of the CDR3, since the read stops 3 residues before it. V and J are TRBV19 and TRBJ1-5; the D gene is possibly TRBD1 (5 bases). In germline, CDR1 is LNHDA, CDR2 SQIVND (reference sequence). The CDR3 length is 15 residues. The V and J ends lost 3 bases and 4 bases respectively, with 13 bases between them. The sequenced part of the CDR3 DNA is TGTGCCAGTAGTATGGGGCCCTCTCAAAATCAGCCC. The encoded protein is CASSMGPSQNQP. The full CDR3 sequence reads CASSMGPSQNQPQHF.

Regarding this clone: The read comes to an end 3 residues before the CDR3 does, leaving the germline J gene to fill in the end. V gene TRBV30 combines with J gene TRBJ2-4; 7 positions match TRBD2. This CDR3 has 12 residues. Germline lookup yields CDR1 GTSNPN and CDR2 SVGIG (reference sequence). The CDR3 sequence: CACTAGVYGQYF. CDR3 bases read: TGTGCCTGCACGGCGGGGGTCTATGGT.

As to this clone: Sequencing ends 3 residues short of the CDR3 end; the germline J gene provides the rest. V usage is TRBV19 and J usage is TRBJ1-2; TRBD1 matches at 7 bases. CDR1 LNHDA and CDR2 SQIVND come from the germline V gene (reference sequence). J lost 4 bases, V lost 3 bases, and 5 bases had no gene match. The CDR3 length is 14 residues. CDR3: CASSIGTDLYGYTF. CDR3 bases read: TGTGCCAGTAGTATCGGGACAGACCTCTATGGC.

A word on this clone: The sequenced fragment ends 3 residues before the CDR3 boundary, so the rest is inferred from the germline J gene. This rearrangement joins TRBV7-6 to TRBJ1-2; possible D gene TRBD1, 5 bases. Germline V gives CDR1 SGHVS, CDR2 FNYEAQ. The CDR3 sequence is 16 residues long. CDR3 loop: CASSLDAGGDDNDYTF. The sequenced CDR3 bases are TGTGCCAGCAGCTTAGATGCGGGGGGGGATGACAATGAC.

Remarks on this clone: The missing CDR3 end, 3 residues past where the read stops, is filled in from the germline J gene. V and J are TRBV7-2 and TRBJ2-1; the match to TRBD2 covers 11 bases. J was trimmed by 2 bases and V by 5 bases; bases with no gene match: 2. The V gene's germline CDR1 is SGHTA and CDR2 FQGNSA. The CDR3 extends over 15 amino acids. CDR3 DNA, as far as it was read: TGTGCCAGCAGCCCTAGCGGGGGGCCCTACAATGAG. Translating gives CASSPSGGPYNE. The whole CDR3 reads CASSPSGGPYNEQFF.

Worth noting for this clone: The read gets to within 3 residues of the CDR3 end, and the germline J gene fills in the rest. This chain links TRBV20-1 with TRBJ2-3, with 9 bases aligning to TRBD2. Germline V CDR1 and CDR2: DFQATT, SNEGSKA (reference sequence). The CDR3 consists of 16 residues. After removal of 0 bases from V and 0 bases from J, the junction contained 4 bases not matched to a gene. The CDR3 DNA, read in part, is TGCAGTGCTAGAGATAGTGGGACTAGCAGCACAGATACG. Its protein is CSARDSGTSSTDT. In full, the CDR3 reads CSARDSGTSSTDTQYF.

For this clone: The observed sequence ends 3 residues before the CDR3 terminus, with the missing tail filled in from the germline J gene. The V and J genes are TRBV5-4 and TRBJ2-7; 9 positions match TRBD2. The CDR3 covers 15 residues. The J segment lost 4 bases and the V segment lost 0 bases, leaving 5 bases of the junction unmatched. Germline CDR1 SGHNT, CDR2 YYREEE (reference sequence). Incomplete CDR3 DNA: TGTGCCAGCAGCTTGGGTCCAGCGGGGGGTTACGAG. This sequence encodes CASSLGPAGGYE. The full CDR3 protein reads CASSLGPAGGYEQYF.

Comment on this clone: The CDR3 extends 3 residues past the end of the read, so its final part is completed from the germline J gene. The chain employs TRBV7-2 and TRBJ2-4; 8 positions agree with TRBD2. The CDR3 has 14 residues. Germline values: CDR1 SGHTA, CDR2 FQGNSA. CDR3 sequence: CASNPRGGTQGQYF. Incomplete CDR3 DNA: TGTGCCAGCAACCCCCGGGGGGGGACCCAGGGT.

Partial CDR3 DNA: TGTGCCAGTAGTGCCAGCGGTACGAACACTGAA. This gives the protein CASSASGTNTE. The entire CDR3 protein is CASSASGTNTEAFF. The chain combines TRBV19 with TRBJ1-1, with D unresolved. The read terminates 3 residues ahead of where the CDR3 ends, so the germline J gene completes it. The V gene's germline CDR1 is LNHDA and CDR2 SQIVND (reference sequence). V was pared by 5 bases and J by 1 base, with 11 bases between. CDR3 size: 14 residues.

Comments on this clone: Read data end 3 residues before the CDR3 end; the end is taken from the germline J gene. The V gene is TRBV7-9, the J gene TRBJ1-1; the D is unclear. CDR1 is SEHNR, CDR2 FQNEAQ, per germline (reference sequence). This CDR3 is built from 10 residues. Trimming cost V 5 bases and J 7 bases, with 5 bases left between them. The CDR3 bases that were read are TGTGCCAGCAGCACTTATGAA. Translated: CASSTYE. The CDR3 in full is CASSTYEAFF.

On this clone: The sequence runs out 3 residues before the end of the CDR3; the remainder is reconstructed from the germline J gene. The genes are TRBV7-9 and TRBJ1-1, with D possibly matching TRBD1 (6 bases). The CDR3 has 13 residues. Trimming cost V 8 bases and J 4 bases, with 14 bases left between them. Looked up from germline, CDR1 is SEHNR and CDR2 is FQNEAQ (reference sequence). The sequenced part of the CDR3 DNA is TGTGCCAGCGTGACAGGTTCAAGCACTGAA. As protein: CASVTGSSTE. The CDR3 in its entirety is CASVTGSSTEAFF.

As to this clone: The missing CDR3 end, 3 residues past where the read stops, is filled in from the germline J gene. Distinct nucleotide sequences in the sample also encode this CDR3. V and J are TRBV7-2 and TRBJ2-1; no reliable D call. V lost 1 base to trimming and J lost 5 bases, with 6 bases between them. CDR3 length equals 13 residues. CDR1 is SGHTA, CDR2 FQGNSA, per germline. Partial CDR3 DNA: TGTGCCAGCAGCTTAGGTCCCAACAATGAG. This codes for CASSLGPNNE. The complete CDR3 sequence is CASSLGPNNEQFF.

Comments on this clone: Coverage ceases 3 residues before the CDR3 finishes, and the germline J gene fills in the end. This chain joins TRBV4-2 and TRBJ2-6, with 7 bases that match TRBD1. Germline values: CDR1 LGHNA, CDR2 YNFKEQ. There are 20 residues in the CDR3. The V and J ends lost 4 bases and 1 base, in that order; junction bases with no gene match: 16. CDR3 bases read: TGTGCCAGCAGCCCTCGACAGGGCCATCAAGGGGCTTCTGGGGCCAACGTC. This encodes CASSPRQGHQGASGANV. The entire CDR3 reads CASSPRQGHQGASGANVLTF.

A word on this clone: The read ends 3 residues shy of where the CDR3 ends; the end is completed using the germline J gene. The chain links TRBV6-1 to TRBJ1-1, with 7 bases that match TRBD1. CDR3 length: 13 residues. With 4 bases clipped from V and 7 bases from J, the junction kept 6 bases outside the gene matches. CDR1 is MNHNS and CDR2 is SASEGT in the germline V gene. CDR3 DNA (partial): TGTGCCAGCAGTGCCCCGGGGACAGATGAA. It codes for CASSAPGTDE. In full, the CDR3 is CASSAPGTDEAFF.

With regard to this clone: The CDR3 extends 3 residues past the end of the read, so its final part is completed from the germline J gene. The chain couples TRBV11-2 to TRBJ2-7; 11 nucleotides line up with TRBD2. This CDR3 contains 15 residues. Per the germline V gene, CDR1 is SGHAT and CDR2 is FQNNGV. V shed 5 bases and J 4 bases; nucleotides not matched to a gene: 7. The CDR3 sequence is CASSRGLAESYEQYF. The sequenced CDR3 bases are TGTGCCAGCAGCCGGGGACTAGCGGAGTCATACGAG.

The CDR3 sequence: CASSQGLSTDTQYF. CDR3 bases read: TGTGCCAGCAGCCAAGGGCTCAGCACAGATACG. V and J are TRBV14 and TRBJ2-3; D is unclear. The CDR3 goes on 3 residues after the read ends, and that part is filled in from the germline J gene. The CDR3 length is 14 residues. V was cut by 1 base and J by 0 bases, with 5 bases left in between. CDR1 is SGHDN and CDR2 is FVKESK in the germline V gene.

Measured by frequency, this clone is medium-sized. The missing CDR3 end, 3 residues past where the read stops, is filled in from the germline J gene. The V call is TRBV5-6, the J call TRBJ2-7; 9 bases line up with TRBD1. CDR1 and CDR2 (germline): SGHDT, YYEEEE. The CDR3 covers 13 residues. Trimming at V came to 4 bases and at J to 2 bases, leaving 1 base not matched to a gene. CDR3 bases read: TGTGCCAGCAGCCGACAGGGGGCCTACGAG. Translating it yields CASSRQGAYE. The entire CDR3 reads CASSRQGAYEQYF. Full variable domain (missing parts from reference TRBV5-6 and TRBJ2-7): DAGVTQSPTHLIKTRGQQVTLRCSPKSGHDTVSWYQQALGQGPQFIFQYYEEEERQRGNFPDRFSGHQFPNYSSELNVNALLLGDSALYLCASSRQGAYEQYFGPGTRLTVT.

This CDR3 is CASIIDGLSNQPQHF. The sequenced CDR3 bases are TGTGCCAGCATTATAGACGGACTGAGCAATCAGCCC. The gene calls are TRBV2 and TRBJ1-5, with D uncertain. Coverage ceases 3 residues before the CDR3 finishes, and the germline J gene fills in the end. The germline gives CDR1 SNHLY, CDR2 FYNNEI. Trimming left V 7 bases short and J 1 base short, with 14 bases between. This CDR3 region has 15 residues.

With respect to this clone: At one end the junction does not follow the germline gene, possibly because of a read error. Read coverage stops 3 residues before the CDR3 terminus; the germline J gene supplies the remainder. This chain links TRBV7-6 with TRBJ1-2; perhaps TRBD1 as D (5 bases). The CDR3 is 12 amino acids. The germline V gene has CDR1 SGHVS and CDR2 FNYEAQ. Here the CDR3 reads CASSLEGYDYTF. The part of the CDR3 DNA that was read is TGTGCCAGCAGCTTAGAGGGGTATGAC.